These T cell receptor beta chains were read from a single sample in a study of CD8+ T cells in alopecia areata. The protocol was immunoSEQ multiplex PCR, while the TCRdb copy is restricted to in-frame clones and leaves out a portion. The profile covers tens of thousands of clones, with about 74% appearing a single time and under 20% taken by the ten largest. The source material was NKG2D-low CD8+ T cells sorted from blood. Every receptor here comes from a human donor with alopecia areata. Each CDR3 is given with its conserved first and last residue. The D gene is left open where the match is weak. Clone size, where shown, is once, few, many, or a class for clones that have expanded.

clone_size,d_call,j_call,cdr3_length,v_call,cdr3_aa,cdr3_nt
NA,NA,TRBJ2-5,15,TRBV4-2,CASSQEGGPAETQYF,TGTGCCAGCAGCCAAGAAGGGGGGCCGGCAGAGACCCAGTACTTC
few,TRBD2,TRBJ2-3,12,TRBV28,CASSSSGDTQYF,TGTGCCAGCAGCTCTAGCGGAGATACGCAGTATTTT
NA,NA,TRBJ2-7,12,TRBV30,CAWGVLGYEQYF,TGTGCCTGGGGAGTATTGGGCTACGAGCAGTACTTC
NA,NA,TRBJ2-2,13,TRBV30,CAWTVVNTGELFF,TGTGCCTGGACTGTGGTCAACACCGGGGAGCTGTTTTTT
NA,NA,TRBJ2-1,14,TRBV14,CASSQLELTNEQFF,TGTGCCAGCAGCCAACTTGAACTCACCAATGAGCAGTTCTTC
NA,NA,TRBJ1-1,13,TRBV30,CAWGRPGGTEAFF,TGTGCCTGGGGACGGCCTGGAGGGACTGAAGCTTTCTTT
NA,NA,TRBJ2-7,13,TRBV28,CASSLRQGSEQYF,TGTGCCAGCAGTTTGAGGCAGGGGAGTGAGCAGTACTTC
NA,TRBD1,TRBJ2-7,16,TRBV4-2,CASSQDAGQGSIEQYF,TGTGCCAGCAGCCAAGATGCGGGACAGGGTTCCATCGAGCAGTACTTC
NA,NA,TRBJ2-5,15,TRBV5-1,CASSLTHPPPETQYF,TGCGCCAGCAGCTTGACCCACCCCCCCCCAGAGACCCAGTACTTC
NA,NA,TRBJ2-6,15,TRBV27,CASSLWMAGANVLTF,TGTGCCAGCAGTTTATGGATGGCTGGGGCCAACGTCCTGACTTTC
NA,NA,TRBJ1-4,13,TRBV7-9,CASSSRRVEKLFF,TGTGCCAGCAGCTCCCGGAGGGTGGAAAAACTGTTTTTT
few,NA,TRBJ2-7,13,TRBV7-9,CASSLSLDPGQYF,TGTGCCAGCAGCTTATCGCTCGACCCCGGGCAGTACTTC
NA,NA,TRBJ2-7,14,TRBV29-1,CSVEDRGSGVEQYF,TGCAGCGTTGAAGATCGGGGTTCCGGGGTCGAGCAGTACTTC
NA,NA,TRBJ1-6,11,TRBV5-1,CASRRDSPLHF,TGCGCCAGCCGACGTGATTCACCCCTCCACTTT
NA,TRBD1,TRBJ2-3,14,TRBV29-1,CSDETGGGTDTQYF,TGCAGCGACGAGACAGGGGGCGGCACAGATACGCAGTATTTT
NA,NA,TRBJ2-1,14,TRBV7-2,CASSLGVGGDEQFF,TGTGCCAGCAGCTTAGGGGTAGGGGGAGATGAGCAGTTCTTC
NA,TRBD1,TRBJ2-3,14,TRBV5-1,CASSIGQGTDTQYF,TGCGCCAGCAGCATCGGACAGGGCACAGATACGCAGTATTTT
NA,NA,TRBJ1-5,12,TRBV7-8,CASSLMGLAMNF,TGTGCCAGCAGCTTGATGGGCCTAGCGATGAATTTT
NA,NA,TRBJ2-1,13,TRBV2,CASSEVPWGEQFF,TGTGCCAGCAGTGAAGTCCCTTGGGGTGAGCAGTTCTTC
NA,TRBD2,TRBJ2-1,16,TRBV5-1,CASSLYARTSGNEQFF,TGCGCCAGCAGCCTCTACGCTAGGACTAGCGGCAATGAGCAGTTCTTC
NA,NA,TRBJ2-5,12,TRBV11-2,CASSRLLETQYF,TGTGCCAGCAGCCGACTCCTCGAGACCCAGTACTTC
few,NA,TRBJ2-2,14,TRBV19,CASSMDGNTGELFF,TGTGCCAGTAGCATGGACGGGAACACCGGGGAGCTGTTTTTT
once,NA,TRBJ1-2,13,TRBV2,CASSEVGDYGYTF,TGTGCCAGCAGTGAAGTGGGGGACTATGGCTACACCTTC
NA,TRBD2,TRBJ2-1,16,TRBV27,CASSLSVIAGINEQFF,TGTGCCAGCAGTTTATCCGTGATAGCGGGAATTAATGAGCAGTTCTTC
NA,NA,TRBJ2-1,16,TRBV4-1,CASSQDPRSSYNEQFF,TGCGCCAGCAGCCAAGATCCCCGCAGCTCCTACAATGAGCAGTTCTTC
NA,TRBD1,TRBJ1-4,16,TRBV27,CASSFVFETGNEKLFF,TGTGCCAGCAGTTTCGTCTTCGAGACAGGGAATGAAAAACTGTTTTTT
NA,NA,TRBJ2-3,15,TRBV7-2,CASSLAAARRDTQYF,TGTGCCAGCAGCTTAGCGGCAGCGCGTCGGGATACGCAGTATTTT
NA,NA,TRBJ2-7,13,TRBV5-4,CASSFHLNYEQYF,TGTGCCAGCAGCTTTCACTTGAACTACGAGCAGTACTTC
NA,NA,TRBJ1-5,13,TRBV30,CTWSSVGGQPQHF,TGTACCTGGAGTTCGGTAGGGGGTCAGCCCCAGCATTTT
NA,NA,TRBJ2-7,14,TRBV4-1,CASSQEVLSYEQYF,TGCGCCAGCAGCCAAGAGGTCTTATCCTACGAGCAGTACTTC
NA,NA,TRBJ2-3,16,TRBV11-2,CASSLDWGAGTDTQYF,TGTGCCAGCAGCTTGGACTGGGGGGCTGGTACAGATACGCAGTATTTT
NA,NA,TRBJ2-3,13,TRBV6-5,CASSYAMTDTQYF,TGTGCCAGCAGTTACGCCATGACAGATACGCAGTATTTT
NA,TRBD1,TRBJ1-2,15,TRBV7-9,CASSSQLGQGYGYTF,TGTGCCAGCAGCTCTCAACTCGGACAGGGCTATGGCTACACCTTC
NA,NA,TRBJ2-7,12,TRBV4-1,CASSQTYYEQYF,TGCGCCAGCAGCCAAACATACTACGAGCAGTACTTC